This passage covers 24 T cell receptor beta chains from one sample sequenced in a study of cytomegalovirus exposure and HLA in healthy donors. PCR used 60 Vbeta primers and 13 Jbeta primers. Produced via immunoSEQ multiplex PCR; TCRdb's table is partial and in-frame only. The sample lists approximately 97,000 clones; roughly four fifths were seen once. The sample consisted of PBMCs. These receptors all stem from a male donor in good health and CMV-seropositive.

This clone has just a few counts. CDR3 residues: CASRIGGSHYEQYF. The CDR3 nucleotides are TGTGCCAGCAGGATCGGAGGTTCCCACTACGAGCAGTACTTC. This sequence joins TRBV28 and TRBJ2-7; possible D gene TRBD2, 5 bases. Germline V gene sequence: CDR1 MDHEN, CDR2 SYDVKM. The CDR3 is made up of 14 amino acids. Deletions cut 6 bases from V and 3 bases from J, with 15 bases between.

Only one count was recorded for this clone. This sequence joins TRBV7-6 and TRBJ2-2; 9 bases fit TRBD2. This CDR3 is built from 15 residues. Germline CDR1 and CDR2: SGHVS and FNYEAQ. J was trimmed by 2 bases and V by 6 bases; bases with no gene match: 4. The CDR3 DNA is TGTGCCAGCAGTTCTCTAGCGGGAAACACCGGGGAGCTGTTTTTT. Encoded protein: CASSSLAGNTGELFF.

CDR3 sequence reads: CASSPGLAGGRGTDTQYF. The CDR3 DNA is TGTGCCAGCAGCCCAGGACTAGCGGGAGGACGGGGCACAGATACGCAGTATTTT. V is TRBV28 and J is TRBJ2-3; 14 positions agree with TRBD2. V was pared by 6 bases and J by 1 base, with 9 bases of the junction left unmatched. This CDR3 is 18 amino acids long. The V gene's germline CDR1 is MDHEN and CDR2 SYDVKM. Full variable domain (missing parts from reference TRBV28 and TRBJ2-3): DVKVTQSSRYLVKRTGEKVFLECVQDMDHENMFWYRQDPGLGLRLIYFSYDVKMKEKGDIPEGYSVSREKKERFSLILESASTNQTSMYLCASSPGLAGGRGTDTQYFGPGTRLTVL.

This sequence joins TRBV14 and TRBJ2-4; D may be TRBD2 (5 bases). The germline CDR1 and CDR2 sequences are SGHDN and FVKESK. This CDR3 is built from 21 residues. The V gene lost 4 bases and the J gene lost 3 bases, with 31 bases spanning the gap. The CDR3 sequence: CASSPPPGIPVEHGLKNIQYF. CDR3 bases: TGTGCCAGCAGCCCCCCCCCGGGGATACCCGTTGAACACGGCCTCAAAAACATTCAGTACTTC.

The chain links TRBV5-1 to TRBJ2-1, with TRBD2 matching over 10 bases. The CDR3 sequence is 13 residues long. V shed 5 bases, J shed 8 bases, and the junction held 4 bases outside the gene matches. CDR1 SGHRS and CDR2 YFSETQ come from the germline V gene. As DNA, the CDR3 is TGCGCCAGCAGGCTAGCGGGAGTATATGAGCAGTTCTTC. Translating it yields CASRLAGVYEQFF.

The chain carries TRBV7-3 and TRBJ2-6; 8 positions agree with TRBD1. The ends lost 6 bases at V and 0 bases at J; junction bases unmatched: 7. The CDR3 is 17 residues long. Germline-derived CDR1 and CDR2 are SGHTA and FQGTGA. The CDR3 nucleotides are TGTGCCAGCAGGGGGGGACAGGACCACTCTGGGGCCAACGTCCTGACTTTC. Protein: CASRGGQDHSGANVLTF.

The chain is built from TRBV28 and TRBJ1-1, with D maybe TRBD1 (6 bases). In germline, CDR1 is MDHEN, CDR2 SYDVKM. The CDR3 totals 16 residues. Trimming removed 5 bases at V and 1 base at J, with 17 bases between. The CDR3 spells CASSRGGGATNTEAFF. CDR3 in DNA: TGTGCCAGCAGTCGCGGTGGGGGGGCTACGAACACTGAAGCTTTCTTT.

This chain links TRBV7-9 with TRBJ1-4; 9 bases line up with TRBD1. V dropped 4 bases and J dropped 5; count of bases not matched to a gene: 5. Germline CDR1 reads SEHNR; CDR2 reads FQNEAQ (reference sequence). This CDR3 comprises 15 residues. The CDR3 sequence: CASSYTGGGNEKLFF. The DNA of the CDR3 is TGTGCCAGCAGCTATACAGGGGGCGGGAATGAAAAACTGTTTTTT.

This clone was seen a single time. CDR3 in DNA: TGTGCCTCCCTTACTAGCGGGAGTTTTGGTGAGCAGTTCTTC. As protein: CASLTSGSFGEQFF. The chain employs TRBV30 and TRBJ2-1; TRBD2 agrees at 11 bases. J lost 9 bases, V lost 7 bases, and 11 bases had no gene match. The germline V gene encodes CDR1 GTSNPN and CDR2 SVGIG (reference sequence). The CDR3 is made up of 14 amino acids.

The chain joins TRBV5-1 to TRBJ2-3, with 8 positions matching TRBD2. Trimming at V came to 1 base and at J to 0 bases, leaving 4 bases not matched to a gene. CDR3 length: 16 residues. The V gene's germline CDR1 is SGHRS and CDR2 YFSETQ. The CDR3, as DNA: TGCGCCAGCAGCTTGATCTCTAGCGGGAGCACAGATACGCAGTATTTT. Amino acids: CASSLISSGSTDTQYF.

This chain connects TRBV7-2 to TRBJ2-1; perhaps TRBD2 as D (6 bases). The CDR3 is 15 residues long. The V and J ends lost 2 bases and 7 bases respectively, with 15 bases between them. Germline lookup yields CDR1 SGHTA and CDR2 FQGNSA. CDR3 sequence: CASSLHASGTNEQFF. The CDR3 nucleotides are TGTGCCAGCAGCTTACACGCCTCCGGGACTAATGAGCAGTTCTTC.

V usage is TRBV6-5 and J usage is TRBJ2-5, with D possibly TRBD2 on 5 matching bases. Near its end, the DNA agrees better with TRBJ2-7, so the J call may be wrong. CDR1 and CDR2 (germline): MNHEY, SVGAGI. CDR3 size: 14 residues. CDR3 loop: CASSYSGSSYEQYF. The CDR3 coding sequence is TGTGCCAGCAGTTACTCGGGGAGCTCCTACGAGCAGTACTTC.

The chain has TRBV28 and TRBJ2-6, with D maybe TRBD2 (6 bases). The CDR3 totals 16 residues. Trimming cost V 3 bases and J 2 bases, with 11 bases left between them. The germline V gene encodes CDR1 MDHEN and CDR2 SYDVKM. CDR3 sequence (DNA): TGTGCCAGCAGTTTGATAGCGGTGGCTGGGGCCAACGTCCTGACTTTC. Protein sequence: CASSLIAVAGANVLTF. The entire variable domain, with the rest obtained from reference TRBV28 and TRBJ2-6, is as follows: DVKVTQSSRYLVKRTGEKVFLECVQDMDHENMFWYRQDPGLGLRLIYFSYDVKMKEKGDIPEGYSVSREKKERFSLILESASTNQTSMYLCASSLIAVAGANVLTFGAGSRLTVL.

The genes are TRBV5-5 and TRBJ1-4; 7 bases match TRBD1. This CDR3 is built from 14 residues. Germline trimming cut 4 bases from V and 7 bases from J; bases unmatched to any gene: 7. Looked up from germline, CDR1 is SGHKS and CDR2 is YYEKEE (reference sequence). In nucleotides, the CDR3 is TGTGCCAGCAGCCAAGGACAGGCCGGTGAAAAACTGTTTTTT. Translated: CASSQGQAGEKLFF.

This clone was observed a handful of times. The CDR3 DNA reads TGTGCCAGCAGCTTCGCGCCAACTATAACCGGCACAGATACGCAGTATTTT. It is translated as CASSFAPTITGTDTQYF. This sequence joins TRBV11-2 and TRBJ2-3; D gene unclear. The germline V gene encodes CDR1 SGHAT and CDR2 FQNNGV. V lost 3 bases to trimming and J lost 1 base, with 17 bases between them. The CDR3 spans 17 residues. The whole variable domain, remainder taken from reference TRBV11-2 and TRBJ2-3, is EAGVAQSPRYKIIEKRQSVAFWCNPISGHATLYWYQQILGQGPKLLIQFQNNGVVDDSQLPKDRFSAERLKGVDSTLKIQPAKLEDSAVYLCASSFAPTITGTDTQYFGPGTRLTVL.

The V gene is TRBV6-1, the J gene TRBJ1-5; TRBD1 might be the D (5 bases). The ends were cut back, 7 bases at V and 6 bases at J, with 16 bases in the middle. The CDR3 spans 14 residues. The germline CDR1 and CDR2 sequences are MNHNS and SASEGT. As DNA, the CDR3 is TGTGCCAGCAACTCTCGGGGGATGATTCAGCCCCAGCATTTT. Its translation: CASNSRGMIQPQHF.

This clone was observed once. This chain's CDR3 is CASSYRLAGERETQYF. The CDR3 nucleotides read TGTGCCAGCAGTTACAGGCTAGCGGGGGAGAGGGAGACCCAGTACTTC. This sequence joins TRBV6-6 and TRBJ2-5, with TRBD2 identical over 10 bases. Germline loops: CDR1 MNHNY, CDR2 SVGAGI (reference sequence). V lost 2 bases, J lost 5 bases, and 8 bases stayed unmatched. CDR3 length: 16 amino acids.

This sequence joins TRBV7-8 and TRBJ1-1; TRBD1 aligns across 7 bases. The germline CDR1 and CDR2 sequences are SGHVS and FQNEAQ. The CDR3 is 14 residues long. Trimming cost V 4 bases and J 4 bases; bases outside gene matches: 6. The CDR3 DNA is TGTGCCAGCAGCTCTCAGGGGGTGGGCACTGAAGCTTTCTTT. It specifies CASSSQGVGTEAFF.

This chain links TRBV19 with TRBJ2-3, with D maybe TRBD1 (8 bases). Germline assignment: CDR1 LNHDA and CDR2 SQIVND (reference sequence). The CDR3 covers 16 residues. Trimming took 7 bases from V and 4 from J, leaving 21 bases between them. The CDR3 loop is CASTSIDRGGPDTQYF. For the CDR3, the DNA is TGTGCCAGTACCTCCATCGACAGGGGAGGGCCAGATACGCAGTATTTT.

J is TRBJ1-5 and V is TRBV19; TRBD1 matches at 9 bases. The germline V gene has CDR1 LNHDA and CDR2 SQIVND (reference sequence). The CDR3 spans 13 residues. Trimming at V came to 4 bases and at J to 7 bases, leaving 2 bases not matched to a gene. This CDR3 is CASSNRGRQPQHF. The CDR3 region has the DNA TGTGCCAGTAGTAACAGGGGGCGGCAGCCCCAGCATTTT. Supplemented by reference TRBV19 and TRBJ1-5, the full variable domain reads DGGITQSPKYLFRKEGQNVTLSCEQNLNHDAMYWYRQDPGQGLRLIYYSQIVNDFQKGDIAEGYSVSREKKESFPLTVTSAQKNPTAFYLCASSNRGRQPQHFGDGTRLSIL.

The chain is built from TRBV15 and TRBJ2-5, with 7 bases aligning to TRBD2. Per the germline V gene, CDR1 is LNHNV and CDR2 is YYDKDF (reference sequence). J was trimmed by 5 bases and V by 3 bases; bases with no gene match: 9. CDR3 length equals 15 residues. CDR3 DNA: TGTGCCACCAGCAGCTTCCTCGGGAGGTTGGAGACCCAGTACTTC. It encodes CATSSFLGRLETQYF.

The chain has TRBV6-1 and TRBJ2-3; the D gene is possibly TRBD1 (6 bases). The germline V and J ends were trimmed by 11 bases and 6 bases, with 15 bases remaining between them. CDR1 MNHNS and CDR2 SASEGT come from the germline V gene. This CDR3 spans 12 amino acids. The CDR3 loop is CAGQGTTDTQYF. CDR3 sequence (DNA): TGTGCCGGTCAGGGGACCACGGATACGCAGTATTTT.

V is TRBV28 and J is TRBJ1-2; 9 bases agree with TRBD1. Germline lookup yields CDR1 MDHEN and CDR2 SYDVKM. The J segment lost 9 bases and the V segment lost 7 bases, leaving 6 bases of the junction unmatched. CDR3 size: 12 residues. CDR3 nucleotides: TGTGCCAGCATTTCGGGACAGGGTCGCTACACCTTC. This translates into CASISGQGRYTF.

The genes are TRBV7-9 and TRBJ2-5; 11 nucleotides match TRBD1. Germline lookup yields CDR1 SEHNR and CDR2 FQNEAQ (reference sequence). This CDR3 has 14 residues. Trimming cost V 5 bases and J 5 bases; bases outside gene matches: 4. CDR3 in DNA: TGTGCCAGCAGCCCTTGGACAGGGGGCGAGACCCAGTACTTC. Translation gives CASSPWTGGETQYF.